This record covers a single T cell receptor (beta chain). Its antigen remains unidentified. Base qualities are not recorded, but no much larger clone differs from it by a single base. This record comes from a study of T cell repertoires in cytomegalovirus infection (dated by TCRdb to between 2018 and 2020). At the level of the whole study: Donor HLA type was relevant to the analysis, as public TCR beta signatures indicated carriage of CMV infection together with the matching HLA type. The paper as a whole reports these results and caveats: Carriers of CMV infection plus the relevant HLA type were discriminated by the cumulative frequency of public TCR beta family members in the study cohort and in an independent roughly 380-donor cohort. The ex vivo response was dominated by HLA-C-restricted CMV-specific TCR beta clonotypes, and the single most frequent clonotype in two of eight donors was supplied by these HLA-C-restricted clonotypes.

The CDR3 covers 16 residues, taking in both the cysteine and the phenylalanine. Of the read, only the CDR3 DNA is kept; its 48 bases are in frame from base 1. Trimming accounts for 2 bases at V and 3 bases at J, while the number of junction bases matched to no gene is 8. CDR1 and CDR2 were assigned from the germline V gene as KGHSH and LQKENI. Sequenced using an Illumina HiSeq 1500. The public reads were reprocessed in TCRdb via fastp at Q25 and MiXCR, keeping in-frame beta chains. Each record represents a unique CDR3 protein, reported with the most common genes and DNA among its rows. The sample data list under 600,000 distinct CDR3 sequences, and approximately 15% of these were observed just once. The top ten hold around 25% of the sample.

In this chain, TRBV18 is recombined with TRBJ1-1; 8 bases in the middle match TRBD1. Sequences were obtained from CD8+ T cells from PBMCs. The origin of this receptor is a human donor in good health (CMV status not recorded). Some clones in this sample may be carry-over from other donors' samples. The sequence in DNA is TGTGCCAGCTCACCAATCCCCCAGGGGGCATACACTGAAGCTTTCTTT. Its amino acids are CASSPIPQGAYTEAFF.